Shown below are 20 T cell receptor beta chains from a single sample sequenced in a study of immune evolution from preneoplasia to lung adenocarcinoma. Assay: immunoSEQ multiplex PCR; the TCRdb copy retains only in-frame clones and omits some. The data hold about 6,600 clones, with less than 75% observed a single time. Sequenced sample: FFPE lung adenocarcinoma in situ tissue. These TCRs come from a donor at least 70 years old with lung adenocarcinoma.

This sequence joins TRBV7-6 and TRBJ2-2; 8 bases fit TRBD2. CDR1 SGHVS and CDR2 FNYEAQ come from the germline V gene. This CDR3 comprises 16 residues. After removal of 4 bases from V and 0 bases from J, the junction contained 4 bases not matched to a gene. The chain's CDR3 is CASSSGREANTGELFF. CDR3 DNA: TGTGCCAGCAGCTCCGGGCGGGAGGCGAACACCGGGGAGCTGTTTTTT. The full variable domain, completed using reference TRBV7-6 and TRBJ2-2, is GAGVSQSPRYKVTKRGQDVALRCDPISGHVSLYWYRQALGQGPEFLTYFNYEAQQDKSGLPNDRFSAERPEGSISTLTIQRTEQRDSAMYRCASSSGREANTGELFFGEGSRLTVL.

This chain joins TRBV30 and TRBJ1-5; 10 bases line up with TRBD1. V lost 2 bases to trimming and J lost 7 bases; unmatched junction nucleotides: 5. This CDR3 spans 14 amino acids. CDR1 is GTSNPN and CDR2 is SVGIG in the germline V gene (reference sequence). For the CDR3, the DNA is TGTGCCTGGAGTATCAGGACAGGGGGACAGCCCCAGCATTTT. It specifies CAWSIRTGGQPQHF.

This rearrangement joins TRBV27 to TRBJ1-1; D is undetermined. The V and J ends lost 10 bases and 0 bases respectively, with 15 bases between them. Germline CDR1 reads MNHEY; CDR2 reads SMNVEV (reference sequence). CDR3 size: 14 residues. CDR3 in DNA: TGTGCCACGTCAAGGTCCCGGATGAACACTGAAGCTTTCTTT. This gives the protein CATSRSRMNTEAFF.

This chain links TRBV6-6 with TRBJ1-1; D is unclear. V gave up 6 bases and J gave up 1 base, with 15 bases separating them. The CDR3 extends over 15 amino acids. Germline V lookup: CDR1 MNHNY, CDR2 SVGAGI (reference sequence). The CDR3 region has the DNA TGTGCCAGCAGAATCCACTGGGCAGGGAACACTGAAGCTTTCTTT. Protein: CASRIHWAGNTEAFF.

This clone is medium-sized by share. The V and J genes are TRBV6-5 and TRBJ2-5, with D tentatively TRBD2 (5 bases). The CDR3 length is 13 residues. The V gene lost 10 bases and the J gene lost 2 bases, with 14 bases spanning the gap. CDR1 is MNHEY, CDR2 SVGAGI, per germline. The CDR3 coding sequence is TGTGCCACCGGCGGTCGGGGTCAAGAGACCCAGTACTTC. This codes for CATGGRGQETQYF.

The chain uses TRBV7-9 and TRBJ2-3; no clear D. CDR3 length: 11 amino acids. With 7 bases removed from V and 4 bases from J, the gap between germline ends came to 6 bases. Germline-derived CDR1 and CDR2 are SEHNR and FQNEAQ (reference sequence). The chain's CDR3 is CASKISDTQYF. The CDR3 region has the DNA TGTGCCAGCAAAATTTCAGATACGCAGTATTTT.

This chain connects TRBV6-1 to TRBJ1-4, with 10 bases identical to TRBD1. This CDR3 is 14 amino acids long. The junction had 4 bases not matched to a gene; V was cut back by 4 bases and J by 8 bases. Germline CDR1 reads MNHNS; CDR2 reads SASEGT. The CDR3 region is CASSVGTGVEKLFF. CDR3 DNA sequence: TGTGCCAGCAGTGTCGGGACAGGGGTGGAAAAACTGTTTTTT.

The chain links TRBV28 to TRBJ2-7, with 9 nucleotides matching TRBD1. Trimming took 5 bases from V and 4 from J; bases not matched to a gene: 9. In germline, CDR1 is MDHEN, CDR2 SYDVKM. This CDR3 comprises 15 residues. The CDR3 sequence is CASSGPGTGSYEQYF. Written as DNA, the CDR3 is TGTGCCAGCAGTGGCCCGGGGACAGGGTCGTACGAGCAGTACTTC.

This sequence joins TRBV5-1 and TRBJ1-2; D remains unclear. The germline V gene has CDR1 SGHRS and CDR2 YFSETQ. CDR3 length equals 15 residues. Trimming removed 0 bases at V and 5 bases at J, with 14 bases between. CDR3 loop: CASSLGALRGYGYTF. The CDR3 DNA sequence: TGCGCCAGCAGCTTGGGGGCCCTCCGCGGGTATGGCTACACCTTC.

This clone was detected once. The chain couples TRBV5-1 to TRBJ2-2, with 9 bases that match TRBD1. Germline V gene data show CDR1 as SGHRS and CDR2 as YFSETQ. CDR3 length equals 20 residues. V lost 0 bases, J lost 6 bases, and 18 bases stayed unmatched. CDR3 in amino acids: CASSLATEVRTGATAGELFF. As DNA, the CDR3 is TGCGCCAGCAGCTTGGCCACCGAAGTCCGGACAGGGGCTACGGCCGGGGAGCTGTTTTTT.

The CDR3, as DNA: TGTGCCATATTCTCGGGGGGAGGAGATACGCAGTATTTT. As protein: CAIFSGGGDTQYF. The chain has TRBV10-3 and TRBJ2-3; 7 nucleotides agree with TRBD2. CDR3 length equals 13 residues. V lost 9 bases and J lost 5; bases outside the gene matches: 8. Germline loops: CDR1 ENHRY, CDR2 SYGVKD.

The chain recombines TRBV30 with TRBJ2-5, with a possible D match to TRBD2 (6 bases). This CDR3 has 15 amino acids. Per germline, CDR1 GTSNPN and CDR2 SVGIG (reference sequence). Trimming left V 5 bases short and J 2 bases short, with 18 bases between. The CDR3 bases are TGTGCCTGGGCGGAGGGTGGGACCAGGCAAGAGACCCAGTACTTC. Residues: CAWAEGGTRQETQYF.

The chain has TRBV7-2 and TRBJ1-1, with D possibly TRBD1 on 6 matching bases. Germline values: CDR1 SGHTA, CDR2 FQGNSA. Trimming cost V 5 bases and J 5 bases, with 18 bases left between them. The CDR3 spans 15 residues. The CDR3, as DNA: TGTGCCAGCAGCCCCCGAGGTACAGGGAGAACTGAAGCTTTCTTT. This translates into CASSPRGTGRTEAFF.

The chain employs TRBV28 and TRBJ2-7, with 11 positions matching TRBD2. The germline V gene has CDR1 MDHEN and CDR2 SYDVKM. Trimming took 3 bases from V and 0 from J; bases not matched to a gene: 4. The CDR3 length is 16 residues. CDR3 nucleotides: TGTGCCAGCAGTTTCGGACTAGCGGGCCTCTCCTACGAGCAGTACTTC. It yields the protein CASSFGLAGLSYEQYF.

The rearrangement joins TRBV6-5 to TRBJ1-2; 7 bases agree with TRBD1. From germline, CDR1 is MNHEY and CDR2 SVGAGI. The CDR3 extends over 13 amino acids. V shed 6 bases, J shed 7 bases, and the junction held 8 bases outside the gene matches. For the CDR3, the DNA is TGTGCCAGCAGAAGACAGGGTATGGGTGGCTACACCTTC. Translated, it gives CASRRQGMGGYTF.

This clone was observed a handful of times. The V and J genes are TRBV6-1 and TRBJ2-3; 11 bases fit TRBD2. Germline-derived CDR1 and CDR2 are MNHNS and SASEGT. The V segment lost 6 bases and the J segment 6 bases; nucleotides outside the gene matches: 8. CDR3 size: 15 residues. The CDR3 spells CASRATSGGWDTQYF. The DNA for the CDR3 is TGTGCCAGCAGAGCTACTAGCGGGGGATGGGATACGCAGTATTTT.

This chain joins TRBV13 and TRBJ2-7; the D gene could be TRBD1 or TRBD2 (5 bases each). This CDR3 has 13 residues. Germline V CDR1 and CDR2: PRHDT, FYEKMQ (reference sequence). V was clipped by 5 bases and J by 7 bases, with 15 bases between them. The CDR3 protein is CASSPGRSGEQYF. CDR3 nucleotide sequence: TGTGCCAGCAGCCCGGGACGTTCAGGGGAGCAGTACTTC.

This clone was counted between two and nine times. V gene TRBV11-1 combines with J gene TRBJ1-2; D call uncertain. The CDR3 runs 14 residues. With 2 bases removed from V and 4 bases from J, the gap between germline ends came to 11 bases. Per germline, CDR1 SGHAT and CDR2 FQDESV (reference sequence). CDR3 nucleotide sequence: TGTGCCAGCAGCTTAACGGGCAGGCCCTATGGCTACACCTTC. Translation gives CASSLTGRPYGYTF.

This chain uses TRBV5-1 with TRBJ2-3, with D tentatively TRBD2 (7 bases). CDR3 length: 15 residues. The V end lost 4 bases, the J end lost 2 bases, and 14 bases lay between the germline ends. Looked up from germline, CDR1 is SGHRS and CDR2 is YFSETQ. The CDR3 loop is CASSPGGGTTDTQYF. As DNA, the CDR3 is TGCGCCAGCAGCCCGGGGGGCGGAACCACAGATACGCAGTATTTT.

The gene calls are TRBV5-1 and TRBJ1-1; no clear D. CDR1 and CDR2 (germline): SGHRS, YFSETQ. Trimming left V 5 bases short and J 0 bases short, with 8 bases between. The CDR3 is 13 amino acids. CDR3 nucleotide sequence: TGCGCCAGCAGAATATCCATGAACACTGAAGCTTTCTTT. It translates to CASRISMNTEAFF.